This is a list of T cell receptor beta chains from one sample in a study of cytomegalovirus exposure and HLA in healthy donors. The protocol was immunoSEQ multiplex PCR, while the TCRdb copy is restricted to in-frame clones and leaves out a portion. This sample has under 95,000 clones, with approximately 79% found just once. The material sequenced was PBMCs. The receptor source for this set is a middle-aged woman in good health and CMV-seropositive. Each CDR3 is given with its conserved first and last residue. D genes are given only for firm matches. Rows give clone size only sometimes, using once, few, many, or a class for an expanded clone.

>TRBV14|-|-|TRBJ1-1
TGTGCCAGCAGCCGCACAGGGCTGGGGAACACTGAAGCTTTCTTT
CASSRTGLGNTEAFF
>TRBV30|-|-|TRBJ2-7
TGTGCCTGGAGTGTCGGGGGAAAGGTTTACGAGCAGTACTTC
CAWSVGGKVYEQYF
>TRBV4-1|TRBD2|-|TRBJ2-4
TGCGCCAGCAGCCAAGAAGGGGCTAGCGGGGGCAAAAACATTCAGTACTTC
CASSQEGASGGKNIQYF
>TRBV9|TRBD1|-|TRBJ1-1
TGTGCCAGCAGCGTAGGAGGGACAGGGGGCCCGAACACTGAAGCTTTCTTT
CASSVGGTGGPNTEAFF
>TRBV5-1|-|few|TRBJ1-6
TGCGCCAGCAGCTTGGGCCAGAATAATTCACCCCTCCACTTT
CASSLGQNNSPLHF
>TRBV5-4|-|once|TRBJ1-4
TGTGCCAGCAGCTTGAACAGCAATGAAAAACTGTTTTTT
CASSLNSNEKLFF
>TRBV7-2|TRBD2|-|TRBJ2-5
TGTGCCAGCAGCTTAGTGTTTGGAGCGGGGGGTACCCTAGAGACCCAGTACTTC
CASSLVFGAGGTLETQYF
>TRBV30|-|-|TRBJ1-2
TGTGCCTGGAGTGCTCGGGGGGTGTATGGCTACACCTTC
CAWSARGVYGYTF
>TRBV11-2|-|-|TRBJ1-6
TGTGCCAGCAACCCAAACAGGGATCTCAATTCACCCCTCCACTTT
CASNPNRDLNSPLHF
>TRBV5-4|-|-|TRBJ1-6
TGTGCCAGCAGCTTGGGGGGCAGGGCCCCCTATTCACCCCTCCACTTT
CASSLGGRAPYSPLHF
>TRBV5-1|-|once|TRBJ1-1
TGCGCCAGCAGCTTCCGTCGGGGGGACACTGAAGCTTTCTTT
CASSFRRGDTEAFF
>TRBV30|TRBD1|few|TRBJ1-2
TGTGCCTGGACTCAGACAGGGGAGGGTGGCTACACCTTC
CAWTQTGEGGYTF
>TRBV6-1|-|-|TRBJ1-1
TGTGCCAGCACCGAGACAGGACTTAACACTGAAGCTTTCTTT
CASTETGLNTEAFF
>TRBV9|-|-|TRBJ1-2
TGTGCCAGCAGCGCCGACAGCACCTATGGCTACACCTTC
CASSADSTYGYTF
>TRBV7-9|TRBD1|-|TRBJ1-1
TGTGCCAGCAGCCTTCAGGGGGGCACTGAAGCTTTCTTT
CASSLQGGTEAFF
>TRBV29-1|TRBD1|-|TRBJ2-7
TGCAGCGTTCAGGGACAGGGGGCGGGCGAGCAGTACTTC
CSVQGQGAGEQYF
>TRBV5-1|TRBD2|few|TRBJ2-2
TGCGCCAGCAGCTTGGCCGGACTAGCGGGGGGGTACACCGGGGAGCTGTTTTTT
CASSLAGLAGGYTGELFF
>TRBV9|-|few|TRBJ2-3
TGTGCCAGCAGCGTATTAGCGTGGTTCACAGATACGCAGTATTTT
CASSVLAWFTDTQYF
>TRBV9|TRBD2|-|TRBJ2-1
TGTGCCAGCAGCGAGCGCGGGGGGGACGTTTCTTCTGAGCAGTTCTTC
CASSERGGDVSSEQFF
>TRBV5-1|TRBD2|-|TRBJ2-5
TGCGCCAGCAGCTTAACTAGCGGGGTAGAGACCCAGTACTTC
CASSLTSGVETQYF
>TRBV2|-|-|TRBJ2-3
TGTGCCAGCAGTCTGCTAGCTACAGATACGCAGTATTTT
CASSLLATDTQYF
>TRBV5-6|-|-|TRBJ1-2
TGTGCCAGCAGCGACGGGATGCACTATGGCTACACCTTC
CASSDGMHYGYTF
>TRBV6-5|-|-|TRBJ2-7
TGTGCCAGCAGTTACACAGCCTCCTACGAGCAGTACTTC
CASSYTASYEQYF
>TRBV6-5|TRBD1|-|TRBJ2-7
TGTGCCAGCAGAAAGACAGGGGCGGGAGAGCAGTACTTC
CASRKTGAGEQYF
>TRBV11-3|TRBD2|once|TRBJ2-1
TGTGCCAGCAGCTCTAGCGGGGGGACGGATGAGCAGTTCTTC
CASSSSGGTDEQFF
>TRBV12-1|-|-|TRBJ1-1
TGTGCCAGCAGCTTAATCGGGGGGCGAGCTTTCTTT
CASSLIGGRAFF
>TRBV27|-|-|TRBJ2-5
TGTGCCAGCAGTATAGTATCACAAGAGACCCAGTACTTC
CASSIVSQETQYF
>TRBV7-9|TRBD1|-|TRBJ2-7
TGTGCCAGCAGCTCGACAGGGCTCGAGCAGTACTTC
CASSSTGLEQYF
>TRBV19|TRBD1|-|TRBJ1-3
TGTGCCAGTAGTACGTTTCGGACAGGGATCTCTGGAAACACCATATATTTT
CASSTFRTGISGNTIYF
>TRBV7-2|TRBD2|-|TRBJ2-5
TGTGCCAGCAGCTTAGTGCGGGGGGCACAAGAGACCCAGTACTTC
CASSLVRGAQETQYF